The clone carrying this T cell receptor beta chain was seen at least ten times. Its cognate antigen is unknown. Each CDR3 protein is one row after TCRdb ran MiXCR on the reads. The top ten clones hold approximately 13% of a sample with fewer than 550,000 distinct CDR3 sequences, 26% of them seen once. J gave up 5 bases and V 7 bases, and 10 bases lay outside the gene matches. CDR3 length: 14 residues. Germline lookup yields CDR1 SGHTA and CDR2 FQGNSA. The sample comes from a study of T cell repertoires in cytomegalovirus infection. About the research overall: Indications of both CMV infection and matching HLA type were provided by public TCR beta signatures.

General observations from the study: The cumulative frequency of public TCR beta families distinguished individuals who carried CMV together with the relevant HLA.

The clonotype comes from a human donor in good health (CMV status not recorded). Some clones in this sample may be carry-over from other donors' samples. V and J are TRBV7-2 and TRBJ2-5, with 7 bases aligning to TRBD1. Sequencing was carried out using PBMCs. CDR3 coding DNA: TGTGCCAGCACCGAGACAGGGTTAAGCGAGACCCAGTACTTC. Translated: CASTETGLSETQYF. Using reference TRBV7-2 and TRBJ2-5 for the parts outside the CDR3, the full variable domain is GAGVSQSPSNKVTEKGKDVELRCDPISGHTALYWYRQSLGQGLEFLIYFQGNSAPDKSGLPSDRFSAERTGGSVSTLTIQRTQQEDSAVYLCASTETGLSETQYFGPGTRLLVL.